Below, 30 T cell receptor beta chains from the same sample are listed, as sequenced in a study of neurological immune-mediated disorders. TCRdb called the 5' RACE reads again in MiXCR, with one record for every CDR3 protein. Of 50,000 to 80,000 distinct CDR3 sequences in the sample, 4.5% to 5.5% are singletons; the top ten hold under 7.5%. The sequenced sample was PBMCs. All receptors come from a man in his thirties or forties with multiple sclerosis.

This chain uses TRBV5-6 with TRBJ2-7; D is perhaps TRBD1 (6 bases). CDR1 and CDR2 from the germline V gene are SGHDT and YYEEEE. Trimming pared 2 bases from V and 2 bases from J, leaving 14 bases between. This CDR3 is built from 15 residues. The CDR3 sequence is CASSFWTATPYEQYV. For the CDR3, the DNA is TGTGCCAGCAGCTTCTGGACAGCTACTCCCTACGAGCAGTACGTC.

This clonotype was counted at least ten times. CDR3 in amino acids: CSARDGADTQYF. The CDR3 region has the DNA TGCAGTGCTAGAGACGGGGCAGATACGCAGTATTTT. The chain couples TRBV20-1 to TRBJ2-3, with D tentatively TRBD2 (5 bases). Germline V gene sequence: CDR1 DFQATT, CDR2 SNEGSKA (reference sequence). The V gene lost 0 bases and the J gene lost 4 bases, with 5 bases spanning the gap. The length of the CDR3 is 12 residues.

Many counts were recorded for this clonotype. The V and J genes are TRBV20-1 and TRBJ2-6; TRBD1 aligns across 10 bases. The CDR3 is made up of 17 amino acids. CDR1 and CDR2 (germline): DFQATT, SNEGSKA (reference sequence). The V gene end was trimmed by 6 bases and the J gene end by 0 bases; junction bases not matched to a gene: 8. This chain's CDR3 is CSAGPGQGNSGANVLTF. The CDR3 DNA is TGCAGTGCGGGACCGGGACAGGGGAACTCTGGGGCCAACGTCCTGACTTTC.

This chain joins TRBV29-1 and TRBJ2-1; D gene ambiguous. Trimming shortened V by 4 bases and J by 4 bases, and 2 bases separated the two germline ends. The CDR3 extends over 10 amino acids. Per the germline V gene, CDR1 is SQVTM and CDR2 is ANQGSEA. The CDR3 loop is CSVGYNEQFF. DNA of the CDR3: TGCAGCGTTGGATACAATGAGCAGTTCTTC.

At least ten counts were recorded for this clonotype. This rearrangement joins TRBV20-1 to TRBJ1-1; TRBD1 might be the D (6 bases). The CDR3 length is 13 residues. Germline V gene sequence: CDR1 DFQATT, CDR2 SNEGSKA (reference sequence). V gave up 5 bases and J gave up 8 bases, with 18 bases separating them. CDR3 sequence: CSAQGSTVTEAFF. In DNA form, the CDR3 reads TGCAGTGCTCAGGGGTCCACCGTTACGGAAGCTTTCTTT.

This clonotype was observed a handful of times. V and J are TRBV2 and TRBJ1-1; no clear D gene. The CDR3 runs 13 residues. Per the germline V gene, CDR1 is SNHLY and CDR2 is FYNNEI. Trimming cost V 7 bases and J 11 bases, with 20 bases left between them. CDR3 protein: CASTSGGQVWAFF. The CDR3 DNA follows: TGTGCCAGCACCTCCGGAGGGCAGGTATGGGCTTTCTTT.

This clonotype appeared many times. The rearrangement joins TRBV4-1 to TRBJ1-1; no clear D gene. The CDR3 runs 15 residues. CDR1 is MGHRA, CDR2 YSYEKL, per germline. V gave up 4 bases and J gave up 1 base, with 13 bases separating them. As DNA, the CDR3 is TGCGCCAGCAGCCTCTCTGGGGTTGGGAACACTGAAGCTTTCTTT. Its translation: CASSLSGVGNTEAFF.

This clonotype was observed many times. This rearrangement joins TRBV5-1 to TRBJ1-1; D is unclear. Germline values: CDR1 SGHRS, CDR2 YFSETQ. V dropped 0 bases and J dropped 1 base, with 4 bases sitting between them. This CDR3 region has 13 residues. The CDR3 reads CASSLAGNTEAFF. CDR3 nucleotide sequence: TGCGCCAGCAGCTTGGCCGGGAACACTGAAGCTTTCTTT.

Ten or more counts support this clonotype. This chain uses TRBV7-9 with TRBJ2-2; no definite D call. Germline lookup yields CDR1 SEHNR and CDR2 FQNEAQ (reference sequence). This CDR3 spans 16 amino acids. V was pared by 5 bases and J by 4 bases, with 17 bases between. The CDR3 sequence: CASSPKDPGRTGELFF. In nucleotides, the CDR3 is TGTGCCAGCAGCCCAAAGGACCCCGGGCGCACCGGGGAGCTGTTTTTT.

This clonotype was counted ten times or more. The V call is TRBV4-1, the J call TRBJ2-1; D is unclear. V lost 0 bases and J lost 12, with 12 bases in between. The CDR3 extends over 13 amino acids. Per the germline V gene, CDR1 is MGHRA and CDR2 is YSYEKL. The chain's CDR3 is CASSQDRSLGQFF. CDR3 nucleotides: TGCGCCAGCAGCCAAGACAGGTCCCTCGGGCAGTTCTTC.

This chain uses TRBV7-2 with TRBJ1-4, with a possible D match to TRBD1 (5 bases). Trimming removed 5 bases at V and 5 bases at J, with 12 bases between. The CDR3 totals 14 residues. Germline-derived CDR1 and CDR2 are SGHTA and FQGNSA. The CDR3 here is CASSLLSGNEKLFF. The CDR3 DNA reads as TGTGCCAGCAGCCTCCTGTCAGGGAATGAAAAACTGTTTTTT.

This clonotype was seen repeatedly, ten times or more. The genes are TRBV5-1 and TRBJ1-4; a weak D match, TRBD1 (6 bases). This CDR3 spans 14 amino acids. The V end lost 0 bases, the J end lost 8 bases, and 11 bases lay between the germline ends. Looked up from germline, CDR1 is SGHRS and CDR2 is YFSETQ. The CDR3 bases are TGCGCCAGCAGCTTGGCGGACAGCGGGGAAAAACTGTTTTTT. It yields the protein CASSLADSGEKLFF. The full variable domain, rest sourced from reference TRBV5-1 and TRBJ1-4, is KAGVTQTPRYLIKTRGQQVTLSCSPISGHRSVSWYQQTPGQGLQFLFEYFSETQRNKGNFPGRFSGRQFSNSRSEMNVSTLELGDSALYLCASSLADSGEKLFFGSGTQLSVL.

This clonotype was counted only a few times. This chain uses TRBV5-1 with TRBJ2-2, with D uncertain. V lost 9 bases to trimming and J lost 5 bases, with 11 bases between them. The CDR3 has 12 amino acids. Looked up from germline, CDR1 is SGHRS and CDR2 is YFSETQ. The CDR3 is CATKRRTGELFF. CDR3 coding DNA: TGCGCCACCAAACGAAGAACCGGGGAGCTGTTTTTT.

The sample holds many counts of this clonotype. The V gene is TRBV6-5, the J gene TRBJ1-5; D remains ambiguous. Trimming pared 6 bases from V and 1 base from J, leaving 13 bases between. Germline V lookup: CDR1 MNHEY, CDR2 SVGAGI. This CDR3 comprises 15 residues. The CDR3 region is CASRPFPGSNQPQHF. The CDR3 DNA reads TGTGCCAGCAGGCCTTTCCCGGGGAGCAATCAGCCCCAGCATTTT.

This clonotype was observed many times. The genes are TRBV20-1 and TRBJ2-1; the D gene is possibly TRBD2 (6 bases). Germline lookup yields CDR1 DFQATT and CDR2 SNEGSKA (reference sequence). V lost 1 base, J lost 0 bases, and 10 bases lay in between. CDR3 length equals 15 residues. As DNA, the CDR3 is TGCAGTGCTAGAGTTGGGGGGAGCTCCTACAATGAGCAGTTCTTC. Protein product: CSARVGGSSYNEQFF.

This clonotype showed up many times. The chain is built from TRBV12-5 and TRBJ2-4; D call uncertain. The V end was cut by 7 bases, the J end by 1 base, with 20 bases between. Germline CDR1 and CDR2: LGHNT and FRNRAP. This CDR3 has 17 residues. CDR3 sequence (DNA): TGTGCTAGTGCCTTGAGGTTAGGCCGCTGGGCCAAAAACATTCAGTACTTC. It specifies CASALRLGRWAKNIQYF.

This clonotype ranks as medium-sized. The CDR3 here is CASSPRQGSYGYTF. The CDR3 bases are TGTGCCAGCAGTCCAAGACAGGGATCCTATGGCTACACCTTC. J is TRBJ1-2 and V is TRBV3-1; 7 positions agree with TRBD1. The germline V gene encodes CDR1 LGHDT and CDR2 YNNKEL (reference sequence). The CDR3 length is 14 residues. Trimming at V came to 6 bases and at J to 4 bases, leaving 8 bases not matched to a gene. Combining the CDR3 with reference TRBV3-1 and TRBJ1-2 gives the whole variable domain DTAVSQTPKYLVTQMGNDKSIKCEQNLGHDTMYWYKQDSKKFLKIMFSYNNKELIINETVPNRFSPKSPDKAHLNLHINSLELGDSAVYFCASSPRQGSYGYTFGSGTRLTVV.

The chain carries TRBV10-3 and TRBJ1-2; D unclear. The ends were cut back, 0 bases at V and 5 bases at J, with 4 bases in the middle. The CDR3 sequence is 12 residues long. Germline V gene lookup returns CDR1 ENHRY and CDR2 SYGVKD. CDR3 bases: TGTGCCATCAGTGAGTCAGGGTATGGCTACACCTTC. Its translation is CAISESGYGYTF.

This clonotype came up a few times. The chain recombines TRBV20-1 with TRBJ1-1; D remains unclear. CDR1 DFQATT and CDR2 SNEGSKA come from the germline V gene (reference sequence). This CDR3 comprises 15 residues. V lost 1 base and J 5 bases, leaving 17 bases between the germline ends. The CDR3 reads CSARGSSMGSTEAFF. The CDR3 nucleotides read TGCAGTGCTAGAGGGTCATCGATGGGGAGTACTGAAGCTTTCTTT.

This clonotype was seen only a few times. The V and J genes are TRBV20-1 and TRBJ2-1, with D uncertain. Trimming left V 5 bases short and J 0 bases short, with 11 bases between. The CDR3 length is 14 residues. Germline CDR1 reads DFQATT; CDR2 reads SNEGSKA (reference sequence). In nucleotides, the CDR3 is TGCAGTGCTGAAGGATCTAGCTCCTACAATGAGCAGTTCTTC. Translated, it gives CSAEGSSSYNEQFF.

This clonotype was picked up many times. The DNA for the CDR3 is TGCAGTGCTAGATCGGGACAGGGTTCAGGAGACATTCAGTACTTC. Residues: CSARSGQGSGDIQYF. The J gene is TRBJ2-4, the V gene TRBV20-1; TRBD1 aligns across 9 bases. J gave up 8 bases and V 2 bases, and 10 bases lay outside the gene matches. CDR3 length: 15 amino acids. CDR1 and CDR2 from the germline V gene are DFQATT and SNEGSKA (reference sequence).

Many counts were recorded for this clonotype. V is TRBV5-5 and J is TRBJ1-6; tentative D call: TRBD1 (5 bases). V was shortened by 7 bases and J by 8 bases, with 10 bases between the two germline ends. CDR1 is SGHKS, CDR2 YYEKEE, per germline (reference sequence). The CDR3 spans 12 residues. CDR3 nucleotides: TGTGCCAGCCGCGTGGGGGATTCACCCCTCCACTTT. It is translated as CASRVGDSPLHF.

This clonotype has just a few counts. The chain is built from TRBV5-1 and TRBJ2-1, with a weak D call TRBD2 (6 bases). The V gene lost 1 base and the J gene lost 5 bases, with 10 bases spanning the gap. The CDR3 contains 14 residues. Germline CDR1 reads SGHRS; CDR2 reads YFSETQ. CDR3 sequence: CASSLLTGDNEQFF. CDR3 sequence (DNA): TGCGCCAGCAGCTTGCTAACGGGGGACAATGAGCAGTTCTTC. Supplemented by reference TRBV5-1 and TRBJ2-1, the full variable domain reads KAGVTQTPRYLIKTRGQQVTLSCSPISGHRSVSWYQQTPGQGLQFLFEYFSETQRNKGNFPGRFSGRQFSNSRSEMNVSTLELGDSALYLCASSLLTGDNEQFFGPGTRLTVL.

The chain uses TRBV4-1 and TRBJ2-1; D uncertain. The ends were cut back, 0 bases at V and 1 base at J, with 7 bases in the middle. The CDR3 covers 15 residues. The germline CDR1 and CDR2 sequences are MGHRA and YSYEKL. CDR3 coding DNA: TGCGCCAGCAGCCAAGATAGACCGTCCTACAATGAGCAGTTCTTC. It is translated as CASSQDRPSYNEQFF.

On this clonotype itself: It may be a read error: a sequence one base away is much more abundant. The rearrangement joins TRBV2 to TRBJ2-1, with D tentatively TRBD2 (6 bases). The CDR3 has 16 amino acids. With 0 bases removed from V and 6 bases from J, the gap between germline ends came to 15 bases. Looked up from germline, CDR1 is SNHLY and CDR2 is FYNNEI. In nucleotides, the CDR3 is TGTGCCAGCAGTGAAGCGGGGGGAACACCGATCAATGAGCAGTTCTTC. This codes for CASSEAGGTPINEQFF.

This clonotype has at least ten counts. The chain uses TRBV4-1 and TRBJ1-6; possible D gene TRBD1, 5 bases. Trimming removed 0 bases at V and 0 bases at J, with 9 bases between. This CDR3 comprises 17 residues. Germline V gene data show CDR1 as MGHRA and CDR2 as YSYEKL. The CDR3 loop reads CASSQETESSYNSPLHF. In DNA, the CDR3 is TGCGCCAGCAGCCAAGAGACAGAAAGCTCCTATAATTCACCCCTCCACTTT.

This clonotype was seen repeatedly, ten times or more. V and J are TRBV5-1 and TRBJ1-4, with TRBD1 identical over 7 bases. Germline V gene data show CDR1 as SGHRS and CDR2 as YFSETQ. With 3 bases clipped from V and 5 bases from J, the junction kept 4 bases outside the gene matches. There are 14 residues in the CDR3. DNA of the CDR3: TGCGCCAGCAGCTCGGGACAGTTAAATGAAAAACTGTTTTTT. Protein sequence: CASSSGQLNEKLFF. Supplemented by reference TRBV5-1 and TRBJ1-4, the full variable domain reads KAGVTQTPRYLIKTRGQQVTLSCSPISGHRSVSWYQQTPGQGLQFLFEYFSETQRNKGNFPGRFSGRQFSNSRSEMNVSTLELGDSALYLCASSSGQLNEKLFFGSGTQLSVL.

The table lists this clonotype with many counts. The V and J genes are TRBV10-3 and TRBJ1-2, with 7 bases lining up with TRBD1. V was pared by 3 bases and J by 4 bases, with 11 bases of the junction left unmatched. Germline lookup yields CDR1 ENHRY and CDR2 SYGVKD. This CDR3 is 16 amino acids long. In DNA form, the CDR3 reads TGTGCCATCAGTGATCCAGGGGTAGCAGGGGGCTATGGCTACACCTTC. It specifies CAISDPGVAGGYGYTF.

The chain joins TRBV10-3 to TRBJ1-1; D is uncertain. Germline-derived CDR1 and CDR2 are ENHRY and SYGVKD. Trimming took off 6 bases at V and 0 bases at J, with 11 bases between the two ends. This CDR3 has 14 amino acids. Here the CDR3 reads CAISLKSLNTEAFF. Written as DNA, the CDR3 is TGTGCCATCAGCCTCAAGAGCCTGAACACTGAAGCTTTCTTT.

This clonotype came up many times. The chain combines TRBV6-1 with TRBJ2-1; 10 positions match TRBD1. The V and J ends lost 5 bases and 8 bases, in that order; junction bases with no gene match: 9. The V gene's germline CDR1 is MNHNS and CDR2 SASEGT. The CDR3 sequence is 15 residues long. CDR3 amino acids: CASSPFGTGDHEQFF. The CDR3 coding sequence is TGTGCCAGCAGTCCCTTCGGGACAGGGGATCATGAGCAGTTCTTC.